The rows below give T cell receptor beta chains drawn from one sample of a study of tumor-infiltrating lymphocytes in oesophageal squamous cell carcinoma. TCRdb processed the PCR reads anew with MiXCR; each CDR3 protein has one entry. The repertoire holds 10,000 to 15,000 distinct CDR3 sequences, with roughly 54% as singletons. The specimen was esophageal tumor tissue. Every receptor here comes from a male donor with esophageal squamous cell carcinoma. Both conserved end residues are part of each CDR3. A D gene is named only where the DNA matches it firmly. Not all rows give a size; the values are once, few, many and, for expanded clones, a class.

D gene,V gene,CDR3 length,clone size,J gene,CDR3 protein,CDR3 DNA
.,TRBV11-3,13,.,TRBJ2-1,CASTRAAYNEQFF,TGTGCCAGCACGCGGGCGGCCTACAATGAGCAGTTCTTC
.,TRBV5-1,16,.,TRBJ1-2,CASSWGVSSRNYGYTF,TGCGCCAGCAGCTGGGGGGTGAGTAGTCGGAACTATGGCTACACCTTC
.,TRBV4-1,15,few,TRBJ2-1,CASSQGEILVNEQFF,TGCGCCAGCAGCCAGGGGGAAATACTAGTCAATGAGCAGTTCTTC
TRBD1,TRBV11-3,15,many,TRBJ1-6,CASSLMTGGNSPLHF,TGTGCCAGCAGCTTAATGACAGGGGGAAATTCACCCCTCCACTTT
TRBD2,TRBV10-3,13,once,TRBJ2-5,CATQTSGSQTQYF,TGTGCCACCCAGACTAGCGGGAGTCAGACCCAGTACTTC
.,TRBV7-2,13,once,TRBJ1-1,CASSLEGNTEAFF,TGTGCCAGCAGCTTAGAAGGGAACACTGAAGCTTTCTTT
TRBD2,TRBV27,13,once,TRBJ2-3,CASKLAHTDTQYF,TGTGCCAGCAAACTAGCGCACACAGATACGCAGTATTTT
.,TRBV5-1,21,.,TRBJ1-2,CASSLAQRFTGTEAVDYGYTF,TGCGCCAGCAGCTTGGCACAACGTTTTACCGGGACGGAAGCCGTAGACTATGGCTACACCTTC
.,TRBV12-3/TRBV12-4,16,.,TRBJ1-1,CASIPDPQAAGTEAFF,TGTGCCAGCATTCCGGATCCACAGGCTGCGGGCACTGAAGCTTTCTTT
TRBD1,TRBV7-2,16,.,TRBJ2-2,CASSLDRTGVTGELFF,TGTGCCAGCAGCTTAGATAGGACAGGGGTCACCGGGGAGCTGTTTTTT
TRBD2,TRBV11-3,15,once,TRBJ2-1,CASSGGRPPYNEQFF,TGTGCCAGCAGTGGCGGGAGGCCCCCCTACAATGAGCAGTTCTTC
TRBD2,TRBV5-1,15,.,TRBJ2-7,CASSLDLAGSYEQYF,TGCGCCAGCAGCTTGGATTTAGCGGGGTCCTACGAGCAGTACTTC
.,TRBV11-2,16,once,TRBJ2-6,CASSFRVPSGANVLTF,TGTGCCAGCAGCTTCAGGGTACCCTCTGGGGCCAACGTCCTGACTTTC
.,TRBV18,15,few,TRBJ2-1,CASSENIGGYNEQFF,TGTGCCAGCTCCGAAAATATTGGGGGCTACAATGAGCAGTTCTTC
TRBD2,TRBV28,15,.,TRBJ2-5,CASSFSGTTTGTQYF,TGTGCCAGCAGTTTCTCCGGGACTACCACCGGGACCCAGTACTTC
.,TRBV15,15,few,TRBJ1-5,CATSYRRGSNQPQHF,TGTGCCACCAGCTATCGGAGGGGCAGCAATCAGCCCCAGCATTTT
.,TRBV6-8,14,.,TRBJ1-2,CASTSQGRNYGYTF,TGTGCCAGCACATCTCAGGGAAGAAACTATGGCTACACCTTC
TRBD2,TRBV7-2,16,.,TRBJ2-3,CASSFRTSGGTDTQYF,TGTGCCAGCAGCTTCCGGACTAGCGGGGGCACAGATACGCAGTATTTT
.,TRBV12-3/TRBV12-4,10,.,TRBJ2-1,CTSILNEQFF,TGTACCAGCATTCTCAATGAGCAGTTCTTC
.,TRBV5-6,14,.,TRBJ1-2,CASSLGQGNYGYTF,TGTGCCAGCAGCTTGGGTCAGGGGAACTATGGCTACACCTTC
.,TRBV7-6,14,medium-sized,TRBJ2-7,CASSLGTGYNEQYF,TGTGCCAGCAGCTTAGGAACGGGGTACAATGAGCAGTACTTC
.,TRBV12-3/TRBV12-4,13,.,TRBJ2-7,CASSLLDFHEQYF,TGTGCCAGCAGTTTATTGGACTTCCACGAGCAGTACTTC